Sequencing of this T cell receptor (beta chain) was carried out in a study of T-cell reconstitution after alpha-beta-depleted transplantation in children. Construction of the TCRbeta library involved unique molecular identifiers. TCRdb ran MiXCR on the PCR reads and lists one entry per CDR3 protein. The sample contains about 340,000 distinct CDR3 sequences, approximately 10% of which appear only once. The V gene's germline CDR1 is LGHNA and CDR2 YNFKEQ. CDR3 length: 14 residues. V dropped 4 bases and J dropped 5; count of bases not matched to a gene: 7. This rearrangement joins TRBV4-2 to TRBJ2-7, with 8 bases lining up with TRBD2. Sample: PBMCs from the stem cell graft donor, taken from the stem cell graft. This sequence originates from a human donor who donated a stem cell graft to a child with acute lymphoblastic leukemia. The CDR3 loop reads CASSLLGRGDEQYF. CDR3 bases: TGTGCCAGCAGCCTCCTAGGGCGGGGGGACGAGCAGTACTTC.